This T cell receptor beta chain was sequenced for a study of blood T cell repertoires in COVID-19. Whole-study context: Specimens from acute and convalescent COVID-19 originated in the United States, Italy and Spain. T cells, B-cell-depleted T cells, or PBMCs provided the cDNA or gDNA that served as material.

Original analysis: Reference gene primer amplification gave estimated nucleated cell counts. Using immunoSEQ multiplex PCR, the repertoire was profiled, and TCRdb retains in-frame clones only, with some absent. V and J calls and clone size are copied from that table; D and trimming were computed from the DNA. The sample contains some 170,000 clones, roughly 86% of which appear only once. The CDR3 has 14 residues. The J segment lost 3 bases and the V segment lost 1 base, leaving 2 bases of the junction unmatched. Germline V gives CDR1 MNHEY, CDR2 SVGAGI. Sequenced material: peripheral blood. This receptor was obtained from a woman in her 50s with acute or convalescent COVID-19. The chain has TRBV6-5 and TRBJ2-7; 8 bases agree with TRBD2. The CDR3 here is CASSYYGGDYEQYF. The CDR3 region has the DNA TGTGCCAGCAGTTACTACGGGGGGGACTACGAGCAGTACTTC.